This T cell receptor beta chain was sequenced for a study of shared clonotypes between healthy human individuals. The overall study: The plates for each donor numbered three CD4 naive, three CD4 memory, two CD8 naive and one CD8 memory. Study-wide results and limits: It was observed that approximately 5% of naive CD4 clonotypes were shared across a few donors.

Per germline, CDR1 MNHEY and CDR2 SMNVEV (reference sequence). The CDR3 is made up of 14 amino acids. V shed 6 bases, J shed 4 bases, and the junction held 5 bases outside the gene matches. Naivety among CD8 cells was defined by CD45RO negativity and positive CCR7 selection, thereby excluding terminally differentiated effector memory CD45RA+ cells. This clone was seen a single time. Its antigen remains unknown. Other nucleotide sequences from this sample produce the same CDR3. On sorted subsets, replicate PCRs used about 200 ng DNA, or 31,000 or so T cell genomes. TCRdb's copy holds only in-frame clones and misses some; the assay was immunoSEQ multiplex PCR. The table shows a few million clones, with 80% to 95% occurring only once.

The chain joins TRBV27 to TRBJ1-5; 8 bases map to TRBD1. The origin of this receptor is a man aged 18 to 30 in good health. Some clones in this sample may be carry-over from other donors' samples. The sequencing sample was made of naive CD8+ T cells from PBMCs. The CDR3 nucleotides read TGTGCCAGCAGCCCCACAGGGGGAAATCAGCCCCAGCATTTT. Translating it yields CASSPTGGNQPQHF.